Shown below are 26 T cell receptor beta chains from a single sample sequenced in a study of Ad26.COV2.S vaccination and SARS-CoV-2 variants. Assay used: immunoSEQ multiplex PCR; TCRdb lists only in-frame clones, some missing. Among some 390,000 clones listed, around nine tenths were seen once. Treatment described: some 19 received Ad26.COV2.S at low or high dose, single or two shots; 5 received placebo; per-sample allocation not given. Day 63 after the first injection of vaccine or placebo was the sampling time. This specimen consisted of peripheral blood, obtained in a trial of Ad26.COV2.S vaccine versus placebo. The receptors shown here come from a person between 18 and 65 years old who received the Ad26.COV2.S COVID-19 vaccine or a placebo.

CDR3 residues: CASSALDWGEQFF. In DNA, the CDR3 is TGTGCCAGCAGCGCCCTCGACTGGGGTGAGCAGTTCTTC. The chain employs TRBV7-7 and TRBJ2-1; no reliable D call. Trimming pared 5 bases from V and 9 bases from J, leaving 14 bases between. Per germline, CDR1 SSHAT and CDR2 FNYEAQ (reference sequence). This CDR3 spans 13 amino acids. The full variable domain, rest sourced from reference TRBV7-7 and TRBJ2-1, is GAGVSQSPRYKVTKRGQDVTLRCDPISSHATLYWYQQALGQGPEFLTYFNYEAQPDKSGLPSDRFSAERPEGSISTLTIQRTEQRDSAMYRCASSALDWGEQFFGPGTRLTVL.

On this clone itself: Germline and junction disagree at one end, which may indicate a read error. J is TRBJ2-2 and V is TRBV7-7; the match to TRBD2 covers 11 bases. The CDR3 contains 18 residues. CDR1 and CDR2 from the germline V gene are SSHAT and FNYEAQ (reference sequence). The CDR3 reads CASSLRQGTSGSSGELFF. The DNA for the CDR3 is TGTGCTAGCAGCCTCCGGCAGGGTACTAGCGGGAGTTCCGGGGAGCTGTTTTTT.

V usage is TRBV19 and J usage is TRBJ1-5; 9 positions agree with TRBD1. V shed 4 bases, J shed 1 base, and the junction held 8 bases outside the gene matches. CDR1 LNHDA and CDR2 SQIVND come from the germline V gene (reference sequence). The CDR3 covers 17 residues. CDR3 DNA: TGTGCCAGTAGTACGAAACAGGGGGCGCGGAGCAATCAGCCCCAGCATTTT. This codes for CASSTKQGARSNQPQHF. Drawing the rest from reference TRBV19 and TRBJ1-5, the complete variable domain is DGGITQSPKYLFRKEGQNVTLSCEQNLNHDAMYWYRQDPGQGLRLIYYSQIVNDFQKGDIAEGYSVSREKKESFPLTVTSAQKNPTAFYLCASSTKQGARSNQPQHFGDGTRLSIL.

The rearrangement joins TRBV9 to TRBJ1-4; 8 bases fit TRBD1. CDR3 length equals 13 residues. CDR1 is SGDLS, CDR2 YYNGEE, per germline. J gave up 8 bases and V 3 bases, and 3 bases lay outside the gene matches. The CDR3 sequence: CASSARTGEKLFF. Written as DNA, the CDR3 is TGTGCCAGCAGCGCCCGGACAGGGGAAAAACTGTTTTTT.

The genes are TRBV9 and TRBJ2-3; no clear D. Trimming removed 0 bases from V and 7 bases from J, with 12 bases in between. Germline V gene lookup returns CDR1 SGDLS and CDR2 YYNGEE. This CDR3 region has 14 residues. Written as DNA, the CDR3 is TGTGCCAGCAGCGTAGGGACGGTGGAGTATACGCAGTATTTT. Translating gives CASSVGTVEYTQYF.

The V gene is TRBV3-1 (or the pseudogene TRBV3-2), the J gene TRBJ1-5; D is ambiguous. The CDR3 loop spans 17 amino acids. Germline CDR1 is LGHDT and CDR2 is YNNKEL (reference sequence). V lost 2 bases, J lost 2 bases, and 16 bases lay in between. CDR3 residues: CASSQFPITVGNQPQHF. CDR3 nucleotides: TGTGCCAGCAGCCAATTTCCCATAACGGTGGGCAATCAGCCCCAGCATTTT.

The CDR3 DNA is TGTGCCAGCAGCCCAGGGAATCAGCCCCAGCATTTT. As protein: CASSPGNQPQHF. The gene calls are TRBV3-1 (or the pseudogene TRBV3-2) and TRBJ1-5, with D possibly being TRBD1 (5 bases). Germline V gene data show CDR1 as LGHDT and CDR2 as YNNKEL (reference sequence). V dropped 4 bases and J dropped 4 bases, with 5 bases sitting between them. The CDR3 is 12 residues long.

The J gene is TRBJ1-1, the V gene TRBV30; D not certain. V dropped 3 bases and J dropped 6 bases, with 14 bases sitting between them. Looked up from germline, CDR1 is GTSNPN and CDR2 is SVGIG (reference sequence). The CDR3 runs 13 residues. The CDR3 coding sequence is TGTGCCTGGAGCGTATTGACCTTGTCTGAAGCTTTCTTT. As protein: CAWSVLTLSEAFF.

Comments on this clone: This specimen includes other DNA sequences encoding the same CDR3. The rearrangement joins TRBV5-1 to TRBJ1-2; D perhaps matches TRBD1 (5 bases). This CDR3 contains 13 residues. CDR1 is SGHRS, CDR2 YFSETQ, per germline. Trimming removed 0 bases at V and 2 bases at J, with 5 bases between. The CDR3 sequence: CASSLAGNYGYTF. The CDR3 DNA reads as TGCGCCAGCAGCTTGGCAGGGAACTATGGCTACACCTTC.

V is TRBV5-1 and J is TRBJ1-2; 7 nucleotides line up with TRBD1. Germline assignment: CDR1 SGHRS and CDR2 YFSETQ. J lost 0 bases, V lost 5 bases, and 4 bases had no gene match. The CDR3 length is 14 residues. CDR3 nucleotides: TGCGCCAGCAGTTCGGGGACAGCTAACTATGGCTACACCTTC. Its translation: CASSSGTANYGYTF.

CDR3 coding DNA: TGTGCCAGCAGCCCTTGGGGGAGGGGGCTAACCCATGAGCAGTTCTTC. As protein: CASSPWGRGLTHEQFF. The rearrangement links TRBV7-9 to TRBJ2-1, with D possibly called TRBD1 or TRBD2 (7 bases each). CDR1 is SEHNR and CDR2 is FQNEAQ in the germline V gene (reference sequence). This CDR3 is 16 amino acids long. Trimming shortened V by 5 bases and J by 8 bases, and 22 bases separated the two germline ends.

The chain recombines TRBV7-9 with TRBJ2-2; TRBD1 matches at 10 bases. From germline, CDR1 is SEHNR and CDR2 FQNEAQ (reference sequence). The CDR3 has 16 residues. Losses at the gene ends were 4 bases for V and 5 bases for J; bases not matched to a gene: 7. The CDR3 loop is CASSYTGTGETGELFF. CDR3 DNA: TGTGCCAGCAGCTACACCGGGACAGGGGAAACCGGGGAGCTGTTTTTT.

The V gene is TRBV30, the J gene TRBJ1-4; D gene unclear. V was clipped by 3 bases and J by 6 bases, with 8 bases between them. The germline gives CDR1 GTSNPN, CDR2 SVGIG (reference sequence). The CDR3 runs to 12 residues. DNA for the CDR3: TGTGCCTGGAGAGGAGTGTATGAAAAACTGTTTTTT. Translated: CAWRGVYEKLFF.

The rearrangement links TRBV5-5 to TRBJ1-6, with D possibly being TRBD1 (5 bases). The CDR3 consists of 15 residues. V was shortened by 4 bases and J by 7 bases, with 15 bases between the two germline ends. Germline-derived CDR1 and CDR2 are SGHKS and YYEKEE (reference sequence). Here the CDR3 DNA reads TGTGCCAGCAGCGTCGACAGCGGCCGCAATTCACCCCTCCACTTT. This codes for CASSVDSGRNSPLHF. Variable domain in full (rest from reference TRBV5-5 and TRBJ1-6): DAGVTQSPTHLIKTRGQQVTLRCSPISGHKSVSWYQQVLGQGPQFIFQYYEKEERGRGNFPDRFSARQFPNYSSELNVNALLLGDSALYLCASSVDSGRNSPLHFGNGTRLTVT.

V usage is TRBV5-1 and J usage is TRBJ1-1, with TRBD1 matching 9 bases. CDR1 and CDR2 (germline): SGHRS, YFSETQ. CDR3 length: 16 amino acids. With 0 bases clipped from V and 10 bases from J, the junction kept 13 bases outside the gene matches. CDR3 bases: TGCGCCAGCAGCTTGGCCCCCTGGGACAGGGCTCTATCAGCTTTCTTT. This translates into CASSLAPWDRALSAFF.

CDR3 loop: CASSFEVTIAYEQYF. The CDR3 coding sequence is TGTGCCAGCAGCTTTGAAGTCACAATCGCCTACGAGCAGTACTTC. The gene calls are TRBV5-5 and TRBJ2-7; unclear D gene. Trimming shortened V by 2 bases and J by 2 bases, and 14 bases separated the two germline ends. The CDR3 spans 15 residues. The germline gives CDR1 SGHKS, CDR2 YYEKEE (reference sequence).

The V call is TRBV20-1, the J call TRBJ1-5, with unresolved D. V lost 3 bases and J lost 4, with 10 bases in between. The CDR3 sequence is 13 residues long. CDR1 and CDR2 (germline): DFQATT, SNEGSKA (reference sequence). CDR3 sequence: CSASLGANQPQHF. The CDR3 DNA reads TGCAGTGCTAGTCTTGGTGCGAATCAGCCCCAGCATTTT.

CDR3 in DNA: TGCACCAGCAGCCAAGAACCGGGTGGGGGTCGACGGTGCAATCAGCCCCAGCATTTT. This translates into CTSSQEPGGGRRCNQPQHF. The gene calls are TRBV1 and TRBJ1-5. TRBV1 is a listed pseudogene. The CDR3 totals 19 residues.

The rearrangement joins TRBV4-1 to TRBJ2-5; a weak D match, TRBD1 (6 bases). V was cut by 0 bases and J by 2 bases, with 16 bases left in between. Looked up from germline, CDR1 is MGHRA and CDR2 is YSYEKL. This CDR3 contains 17 residues. DNA for the CDR3: TGCGCCAGCAGCCAAGATCTACAGGGAGCGCGGCAAGAGACCCAGTACTTC. This codes for CASSQDLQGARQETQYF.

The V and J genes are TRBV19 and TRBJ2-2; D is perhaps TRBD2 (6 bases). V was cut by 7 bases and J by 3 bases, with 15 bases left in between. The CDR3 runs to 15 residues. Germline CDR1 is LNHDA and CDR2 is SQIVND (reference sequence). CDR3 in amino acids: CASKKRRADTGELFF. The CDR3, as DNA: TGTGCCAGTAAAAAAAGGAGGGCGGACACCGGGGAGCTGTTTTTT.

V gene TRBV9 combines with J gene TRBJ2-1, with a tentative D call TRBD2 (5 bases). The germline CDR1 and CDR2 sequences are SGDLS and YYNGEE. The CDR3 loop spans 15 amino acids. Trimming took off 0 bases at V and 2 bases at J, with 9 bases between the two ends. CDR3 protein: CASSVGAETYNEQFF. Here the CDR3 DNA reads TGTGCCAGCAGCGTAGGAGCGGAAACCTACAATGAGCAGTTCTTC.

The genes are TRBV3-1 (or the pseudogene TRBV3-2) and TRBJ2-3; 8 bases are a match to TRBD2. The V gene's germline CDR1 is LGHDT and CDR2 YNNKEL (reference sequence). This CDR3 comprises 15 residues. After removal of 4 bases from V and 4 bases from J, the junction contained 7 bases not matched to a gene. This CDR3 is CASSLPGGAADTQYF. DNA of the CDR3: TGTGCCAGCAGCCTACCGGGGGGGGCCGCAGATACGCAGTATTTT.

The sample holds one count of this clone. The genes are TRBV7-2 and TRBJ2-3; D tentatively fits TRBD1 or TRBD2 (5 bases each). The V end lost 2 bases, the J end lost 2 bases, and 14 bases lay between the germline ends. CDR1 is SGHTA and CDR2 is FQGNSA in the germline V gene. This CDR3 is built from 16 residues. CDR3 bases: TGTGCCAGCAGCTTACTTGTTGGGGGTTACACAGATACGCAGTATTTT. The encoded protein is CASSLLVGGYTDTQYF. The complete variable domain, with remaining parts taken from reference TRBV7-2 and TRBJ2-3, reads GAGVSQSPSNKVTEKGKDVELRCDPISGHTALYWYRQSLGQGLEFLIYFQGNSAPDKSGLPSDRFSAERTGGSVSTLTIQRTQQEDSAVYLCASSLLVGGYTDTQYFGPGTRLTVL.

The chain links TRBV10-3 to TRBJ2-1, with D perhaps TRBD2 (5 bases). Trimming stripped 6 bases from V and 2 bases from J, with 14 bases between. The CDR3 runs 15 residues. CDR1 ENHRY and CDR2 SYGVKD come from the germline V gene. CDR3 sequence reads: CAISRADATYNEQFF. In nucleotides, the CDR3 is TGTGCCATCAGCCGAGCGGACGCGACCTACAATGAGCAGTTCTTC.

The V call is TRBV28, the J call TRBJ1-2; unclear D gene. V gave up 7 bases and J gave up 0 bases, with 12 bases separating them. There are 14 residues in the CDR3. CDR1 MDHEN and CDR2 SYDVKM come from the germline V gene. CDR3 loop: CASNGPRANYGYTF. CDR3 bases: TGTGCCAGCAACGGACCCCGGGCTAACTATGGCTACACCTTC.

This chain connects TRBV5-1 to TRBJ2-1; 11 bases map to TRBD2. The germline gives CDR1 SGHRS, CDR2 YFSETQ. The J segment lost 7 bases and the V segment lost 5 bases, leaving 8 bases of the junction unmatched. CDR3 size: 15 residues. In nucleotides, the CDR3 is TGCGCCAGCAGTTTGCTAGCGGGAGGTCAGAATGAGCAGTTCTTC. Encoded protein: CASSLLAGGQNEQFF.